Following are 15 T cell receptor beta chains from one sample sequenced in a study of cytomegalovirus exposure and HLA in healthy donors. 13 Jbeta primers and 60 Vbeta primers were used for the PCR. Measured with immunoSEQ multiplex PCR; TCRdb has only the in-frame clones, and not every one. The repertoire holds some 250,000 clones, with approximately 82% as singletons. The sequencing input was PBMCs. Receptors were obtained from an older woman in good health and CMV-seropositive.

The genes are TRBV5-1 and TRBJ2-3; 9 nucleotides match TRBD2. With V trimmed by 4 bases and J by 4 bases, 10 bases remained unmatched. Germline CDR1 is SGHRS and CDR2 is YFSETQ. The CDR3 loop spans 16 amino acids. As DNA, the CDR3 is TGCGCCAGCAGCAAGGCGACTAGCGGCTTCGCAGATACGCAGTATTTT. Amino acids: CASSKATSGFADTQYF. Full variable domain (remainder filled in from reference TRBV5-1 and TRBJ2-3): KAGVTQTPRYLIKTRGQQVTLSCSPISGHRSVSWYQQTPGQGLQFLFEYFSETQRNKGNFPGRFSGRQFSNSRSEMNVSTLELGDSALYLCASSKATSGFADTQYFGPGTRLTVL.

This chain joins TRBV27 and TRBJ2-2; a weak D match, TRBD2 (6 bases). The V end lost 9 bases, the J end lost 6 bases, and 20 bases lay between the germline ends. The germline CDR1 and CDR2 sequences are MNHEY and SMNVEV (reference sequence). The CDR3 has 15 amino acids. The CDR3 protein is CASTGWRVLPGELFF. The CDR3 DNA reads as TGTGCCAGTACAGGATGGAGGGTGCTACCCGGGGAGCTGTTTTTT.

This rearrangement joins TRBV27 to TRBJ1-2, with D tentatively TRBD1 (6 bases). Germline V gene sequence: CDR1 MNHEY, CDR2 SMNVEV (reference sequence). The V gene lost 3 bases and the J gene lost 6 bases, with 11 bases spanning the gap. The CDR3 runs 13 residues. CDR3 in amino acids: CASSFITGNGYTF. The CDR3 nucleotides are TGTGCCAGCAGTTTCATTACAGGGAATGGCTACACCTTC.

J is TRBJ1-5 and V is TRBV27; a possible D gene is TRBD1 (5 bases). The V gene's germline CDR1 is MNHEY and CDR2 SMNVEV (reference sequence). V was clipped by 0 bases and J by 3 bases, with 15 bases between them. This CDR3 spans 17 amino acids. The CDR3 bases are TGTGCCAGCAGTTTATCCCGACAAGGGGTCCCCAATCAGCCCCAGCATTTT. This translates into CASSLSRQGVPNQPQHF.

V and J are TRBV19 and TRBJ1-1; D possibly corresponds to TRBD1 (6 bases). Trimming removed 5 bases from V and 8 bases from J, with 15 bases in between. In germline, CDR1 is LNHDA, CDR2 SQIVND (reference sequence). The length of the CDR3 is 13 residues. CDR3 region: CASSFSQGREAFF. CDR3 coding DNA: TGTGCCAGTAGTTTCTCCCAGGGGCGAGAAGCTTTCTTT.

The V call is TRBV9, the J call TRBJ2-3; 10 bases agree with TRBD1. This CDR3 has 16 amino acids. Germline loops: CDR1 SGDLS, CDR2 YYNGEE. Trimming removed 3 bases from V and 2 bases from J; junction bases left unmatched: 6. The CDR3 nucleotides read TGTGCCAGCAGCGAGGGGACAGGGGCCACCACAGATACGCAGTATTTT. It encodes CASSEGTGATTDTQYF. Based on the CDR3 plus reference TRBV9 and TRBJ2-3, the full variable domain is DSGVTQTPKHLITATGQRVTLRCSPRSGDLSVYWYQQSLDQGLQFLIQYYNGEERAKGNILERFSAQQFPDLHSELNLSSLELGDSALYFCASSEGTGATTDTQYFGPGTRLTVL.

The chain joins TRBV5-4 to TRBJ2-1; TRBD2 might be the D (5 bases). The CDR3 is made up of 13 amino acids. Germline V CDR1 and CDR2: SGHNT, YYREEE (reference sequence). V lost 3 bases and J lost 9, with 13 bases in between. CDR3 bases: TGTGCCAGCAGCTCATTCTCGGACTTTGAGCAGTTCTTC. It codes for CASSSFSDFEQFF.

This clone has just one count. This rearrangement joins TRBV7-9 to TRBJ2-7; D is ambiguous. With 6 bases removed from V and 2 bases from J, the gap between germline ends came to 5 bases. Looked up from germline, CDR1 is SEHNR and CDR2 is FQNEAQ (reference sequence). There are 11 residues in the CDR3. CDR3 nucleotide sequence: TGTGCCAGCAGTCCAGCCTACGAGCAGTACTTC. Its translation is CASSPAYEQYF.

The chain uses TRBV7-3 and TRBJ2-1; the match to TRBD2 covers 13 bases. CDR1 is SGHTA, CDR2 FQGTGA, per germline. The CDR3 is 17 residues long. V lost 4 bases and J lost 1; bases outside the gene matches: 4. CDR3 DNA sequence: TGTGCCAGCAGCTCTACTAGCGGGAGGGGGTCCTACAATGAGCAGTTCTTC. As protein: CASSSTSGRGSYNEQFF.

The chain links TRBV5-4 to TRBJ2-5; 12 bases are shared with TRBD2. The germline gives CDR1 SGHNT, CDR2 YYREEE (reference sequence). This CDR3 is 18 amino acids long. J gave up 5 bases and V 3 bases, and 14 bases lay outside the gene matches. CDR3 residues: CASSSRLAGESRGETQYF. As DNA, the CDR3 is TGTGCCAGCAGCTCCCGACTAGCGGGAGAATCTCGCGGTGAGACCCAGTACTTC.

V and J are TRBV5-1 and TRBJ2-7; tentative D call: TRBD2 (6 bases). CDR1 and CDR2 from the germline V gene are SGHRS and YFSETQ. The ends were cut back, 4 bases at V and 1 base at J, with 18 bases in the middle. The CDR3 has 16 residues. The CDR3, as DNA: TGCGCCAGCAGCCCGGATGGCGGGGAAGGTTCCTACGAGCAGTACTTC. Translating it yields CASSPDGGEGSYEQYF.

The J gene is TRBJ2-1, the V gene TRBV27; D perhaps matches TRBD1 (6 bases). The CDR3 is made up of 15 amino acids. CDR1 is MNHEY and CDR2 is SMNVEV in the germline V gene (reference sequence). Trimming stripped 2 bases from V and 0 bases from J, with 8 bases between. The CDR3 reads CASSLRGISYNEQFF. The CDR3 DNA follows: TGTGCCAGCAGTTTAAGGGGGATCTCCTACAATGAGCAGTTCTTC.

This rearrangement joins TRBV19 to TRBJ1-1; 7 nucleotides match TRBD1. From germline, CDR1 is LNHDA and CDR2 SQIVND (reference sequence). J was trimmed by 10 bases and V by 5 bases; bases with no gene match: 10. This CDR3 comprises 13 residues. The CDR3 loop is CASSPQRGQRAFF. DNA for the CDR3: TGTGCCAGTAGTCCTCAAAGGGGACAGCGAGCTTTCTTT.

The V gene is TRBV11-2, the J gene TRBJ2-2, with D possibly TRBD1 on 6 matching bases. The germline V gene encodes CDR1 SGHAT and CDR2 FQNNGV. V lost 1 base and J lost 5, with 11 bases in between. There are 15 residues in the CDR3. The CDR3 region is CASSLAGTKTGELFF. The DNA of the CDR3 is TGTGCCAGCAGCTTAGCCGGGACAAAGACCGGGGAGCTGTTTTTT.

This clone was seen a few times. J is TRBJ2-1 and V is TRBV9; 10 nucleotides agree with TRBD2. This CDR3 is built from 17 residues. Germline CDR1 is SGDLS and CDR2 is YYNGEE. Trimming took 1 base from V and 5 from J; bases not matched to a gene: 9. CDR3 coding DNA: TGTGCCAGCAGCGTACCCACCCGTGGACTAGCGGACAATGAGCAGTTCTTC. Residues: CASSVPTRGLADNEQFF.